This T cell receptor beta chain was observed in a study of cytomegalovirus exposure and HLA in healthy donors. Overall study findings and caveats: TCR beta sequences numbering around 15,000 were associated with HLA alleles at 0.05 false discovery rate in a later analysis.

This clone was picked up a small number of times. Its antigen is as yet unknown. PCR used 60 Vbeta primers and 13 Jbeta primers. Clones were read by immunoSEQ multiplex PCR, and TCRdb kept only the in-frame ones, dropping some. The top ten clones hold about 0.74% of a sample with some 130,000 clones, 80% to 85% of them seen once. Trimming took 5 bases from V and 2 from J, leaving 13 bases between them. Germline V gene lookup returns CDR1 LNHDA and CDR2 SQIVND (reference sequence). This CDR3 has 15 residues. Sequencing was done on a sample of PBMCs. The origin of this receptor is a man younger than 35 in good health and CMV-seronegative. The rearrangement joins TRBV19 to TRBJ1-5; possibly TRBD1 for D (5 bases). CDR3 protein: CASSWGAPGNQPQHF. The DNA for the CDR3 is TGTGCCAGTAGTTGGGGCGCCCCGGGCAATCAGCCCCAGCATTTT.